These 6 T cell receptor beta chains were all obtained from the same sample, sequenced in a study of cytotoxic CD8 clonotypes in ibrutinib-treated CLL. Sequencing used immunoSEQ multiplex PCR; TCRdb keeps in-frame clones, though not all of them. The table lists 30,000 to 40,000 clones, 69% of them singletons. The sample in question was PBMCs, obtained before ibrutinib treatment. The receptors derive from a human donor with chronic lymphocytic leukemia.

The genes are TRBV19 and TRBJ2-3; 7 nucleotides line up with TRBD2. This CDR3 region has 15 residues. CDR1 is LNHDA and CDR2 is SQIVND in the germline V gene (reference sequence). V lost 2 bases and J lost 6; bases outside the gene matches: 8. CDR3 in DNA: TGTGCCAGTAGTATATTTGAGGGAGGGTGGGATACGCAGTATTTT. This sequence encodes CASSIFEGGWDTQYF.

Turning to this clone: A far more abundant clone sits one base away, making this likely a read error. V and J are TRBV7-9 and TRBJ2-6; the D is unclear. CDR3 length equals 12 residues. Germline V gene lookup returns CDR1 SEHNR and CDR2 FQNEAQ (reference sequence). V was pared by 5 bases and J by 2 bases, with 1 base between. Here the CDR3 reads CASSTGANVLTF. CDR3 coding DNA: TGTGCCAGCAGCACTGGGGCCAACGTCCTGACTTTC.

The chain combines TRBV9 with TRBJ2-1; 7 nucleotides align to TRBD2. Germline CDR1 reads SGDLS; CDR2 reads YYNGEE. CDR3 length equals 17 residues. J lost 7 bases, V lost 0 bases, and 13 bases had no gene match. The CDR3 spells CASSVEWRGGPGNEQFF. CDR3 nucleotide sequence: TGTGCCAGCAGCGTAGAGTGGCGGGGAGGGCCGGGTAATGAGCAGTTCTTC. The full variable domain, with the rest looked up from reference TRBV9 and TRBJ2-1, is DSGVTQTPKHLITATGQRVTLRCSPRSGDLSVYWYQQSLDQGLQFLIQYYNGEERAKGNILERFSAQQFPDLHSELNLSSLELGDSALYFCASSVEWRGGPGNEQFFGPGTRLTVL.

This clone was detected only a few times. The V call is TRBV4-3, the J call TRBJ2-1; TRBD2 aligns across 9 bases. This CDR3 contains 16 residues. The V gene end was trimmed by 0 bases and the J gene end by 8 bases; junction bases not matched to a gene: 8. Germline loops: CDR1 LGHNA, CDR2 YSLEER. CDR3 in DNA: TGCGCCAGCAGCCAAGAAGCAACTAGCGGGTTCGATGAGCAGTTCTTC. The encoded protein is CASSQEATSGFDEQFF.

The rearrangement uses TRBV4-1 and TRBJ2-2; no clear D gene. Germline CDR1 MGHRA, CDR2 YSYEKL. The CDR3 is 13 residues long. Trimming removed 1 base from V and 6 bases from J, with 6 bases in between. CDR3 sequence: CASSQAAAGELFF. In DNA, the CDR3 is TGCGCCAGCAGCCAAGCTGCCGCCGGGGAGCTGTTTTTT.

This clone appeared once. The chain joins TRBV5-1 to TRBJ2-4; perhaps TRBD2 as D (5 bases). The CDR3 is 13 residues long. Germline V gives CDR1 SGHRS, CDR2 YFSETQ. V was shortened by 5 bases and J by 6 bases, with 12 bases between the two germline ends. The CDR3 reads CASSLLGVNIQYF. CDR3 bases: TGCGCCAGCAGTCTATTGGGAGTAAACATTCAGTACTTC.